This T cell receptor (beta chain) was sequenced in a study of blood T cell repertoires in COVID-19. Trimming left V 0 bases short and J 2 bases short, with 11 bases between. Germline assignment: CDR1 SGHDN and CDR2 FVKESK. The CDR3 loop spans 15 amino acids. Clones were read by immunoSEQ multiplex PCR, and TCRdb kept only the in-frame ones, dropping some. The profile covers about 200,000 clones, with just under 90% appearing a single time and 3.5% to 4% taken by the ten largest. Sequencing input: PBMCs or T cells enriched from blood (not recorded which). The TCR originated in a woman aged 25 to 39 with acute COVID-19. This rearrangement joins TRBV14 to TRBJ2-7, with a possible D match to TRBD2 (5 bases). Here the CDR3 DNA reads TGTGCCAGCAGCCAAGATGGAGGACCCCCCTACGAGCAGTACTTC. Amino acid sequence: CASSQDGGPPYEQYF.